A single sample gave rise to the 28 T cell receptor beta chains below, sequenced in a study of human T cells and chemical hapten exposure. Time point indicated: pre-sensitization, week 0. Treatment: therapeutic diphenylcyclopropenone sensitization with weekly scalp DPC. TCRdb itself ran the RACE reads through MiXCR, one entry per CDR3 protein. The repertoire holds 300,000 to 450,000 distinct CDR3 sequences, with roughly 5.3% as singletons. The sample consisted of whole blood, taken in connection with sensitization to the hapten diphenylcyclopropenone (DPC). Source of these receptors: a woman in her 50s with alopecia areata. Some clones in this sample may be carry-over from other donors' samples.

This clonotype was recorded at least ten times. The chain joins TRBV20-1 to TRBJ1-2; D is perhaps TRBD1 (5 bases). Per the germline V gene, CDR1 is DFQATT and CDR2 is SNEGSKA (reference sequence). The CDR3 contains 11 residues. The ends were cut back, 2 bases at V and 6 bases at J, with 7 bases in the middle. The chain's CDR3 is CSARKGDGYTF. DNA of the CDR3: TGCAGTGCTAGAAAAGGGGATGGCTACACCTTC.

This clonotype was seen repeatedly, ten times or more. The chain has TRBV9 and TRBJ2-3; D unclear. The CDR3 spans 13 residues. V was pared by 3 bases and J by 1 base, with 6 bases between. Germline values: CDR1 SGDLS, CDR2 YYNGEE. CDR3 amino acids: CASSAFRTDTQYF. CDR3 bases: TGTGCCAGCAGCGCCTTTCGCACAGATACGCAGTATTTT.

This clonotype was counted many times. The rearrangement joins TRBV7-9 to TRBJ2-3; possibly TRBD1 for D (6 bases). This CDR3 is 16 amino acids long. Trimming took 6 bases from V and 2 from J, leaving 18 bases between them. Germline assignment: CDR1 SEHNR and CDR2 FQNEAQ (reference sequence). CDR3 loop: CASRKIQGLLTDTQYF. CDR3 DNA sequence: TGTGCCAGCAGAAAAATTCAGGGGCTACTCACAGATACGCAGTATTTT.

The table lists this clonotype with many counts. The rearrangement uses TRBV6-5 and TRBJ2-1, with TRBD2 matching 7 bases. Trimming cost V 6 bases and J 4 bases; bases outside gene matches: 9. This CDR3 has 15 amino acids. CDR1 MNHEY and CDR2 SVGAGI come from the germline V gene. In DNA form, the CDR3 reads TGTGCCAGCAGCCCCCTGGCGGGAGAGTACAATGAGCAGTTCTTC. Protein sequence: CASSPLAGEYNEQFF.

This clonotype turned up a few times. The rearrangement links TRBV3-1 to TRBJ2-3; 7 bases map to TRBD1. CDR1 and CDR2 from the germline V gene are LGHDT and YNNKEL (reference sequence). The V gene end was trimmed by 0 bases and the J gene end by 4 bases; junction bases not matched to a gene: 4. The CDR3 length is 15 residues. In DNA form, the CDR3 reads TGTGCCAGCAGCCAAGATCCACAGGGGCCAGATACGCAGTATTTT. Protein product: CASSQDPQGPDTQYF.

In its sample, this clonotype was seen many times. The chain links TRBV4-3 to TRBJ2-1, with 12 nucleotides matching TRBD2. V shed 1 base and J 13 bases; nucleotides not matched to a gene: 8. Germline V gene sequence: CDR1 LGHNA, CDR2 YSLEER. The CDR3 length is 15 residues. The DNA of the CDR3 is TGCGCCAGCAGCCAAGGGCGGACTAGCGGGATGGAACAGTTCTTC. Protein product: CASSQGRTSGMEQFF.

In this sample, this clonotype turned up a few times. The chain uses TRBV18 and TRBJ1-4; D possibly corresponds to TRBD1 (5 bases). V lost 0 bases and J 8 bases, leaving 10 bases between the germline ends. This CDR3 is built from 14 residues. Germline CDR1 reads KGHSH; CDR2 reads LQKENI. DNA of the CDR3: TGTGCCAGCTCACCACCCGGGGCGAGAGAAAAACTGTTTTTT. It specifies CASSPPGAREKLFF.

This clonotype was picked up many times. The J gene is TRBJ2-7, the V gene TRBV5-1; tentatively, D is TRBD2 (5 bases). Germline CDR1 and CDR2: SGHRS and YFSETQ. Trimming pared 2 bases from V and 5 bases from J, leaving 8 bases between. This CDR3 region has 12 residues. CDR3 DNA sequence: TGCGCCAGCAGCTTCAACGGGGACGAGCAGTACTTC. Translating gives CASSFNGDEQYF.

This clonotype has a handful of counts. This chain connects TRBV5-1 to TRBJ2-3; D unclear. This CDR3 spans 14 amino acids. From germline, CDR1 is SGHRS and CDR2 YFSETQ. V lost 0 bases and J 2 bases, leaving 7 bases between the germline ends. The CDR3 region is CASSLGAVTDTQYF. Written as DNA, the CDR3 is TGCGCCAGCAGCTTGGGGGCCGTCACAGATACGCAGTATTTT. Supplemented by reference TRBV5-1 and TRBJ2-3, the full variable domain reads KAGVTQTPRYLIKTRGQQVTLSCSPISGHRSVSWYQQTPGQGLQFLFEYFSETQRNKGNFPGRFSGRQFSNSRSEMNVSTLELGDSALYLCASSLGAVTDTQYFGPGTRLTVL.

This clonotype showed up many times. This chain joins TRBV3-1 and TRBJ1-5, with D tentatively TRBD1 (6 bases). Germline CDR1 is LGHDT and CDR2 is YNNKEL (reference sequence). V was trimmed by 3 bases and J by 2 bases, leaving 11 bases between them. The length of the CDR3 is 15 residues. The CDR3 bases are TGTGCCAGCAGCCACAGGGGTAAGGGCAATCAGCCCCAGCATTTT. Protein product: CASSHRGKGNQPQHF.

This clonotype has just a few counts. CDR3 nucleotide sequence: TGTGCCAGCAGTGAACAGGGGACTGGAAACACCATATATTTT. Encoded protein: CASSEQGTGNTIYF. The chain has TRBV2 and TRBJ1-3; a possible D gene is TRBD1 (6 bases). V dropped 2 bases and J dropped 2 bases, with 7 bases sitting between them. CDR3 length: 14 residues. Germline V CDR1 and CDR2: SNHLY, FYNNEI.

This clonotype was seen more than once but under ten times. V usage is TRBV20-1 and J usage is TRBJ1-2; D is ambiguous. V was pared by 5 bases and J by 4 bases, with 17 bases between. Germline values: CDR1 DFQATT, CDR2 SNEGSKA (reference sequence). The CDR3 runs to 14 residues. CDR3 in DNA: TGCAGTGCTCCCCCATGGGGAGCTTCCTATGGCTACACCTTC. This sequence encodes CSAPPWGASYGYTF.

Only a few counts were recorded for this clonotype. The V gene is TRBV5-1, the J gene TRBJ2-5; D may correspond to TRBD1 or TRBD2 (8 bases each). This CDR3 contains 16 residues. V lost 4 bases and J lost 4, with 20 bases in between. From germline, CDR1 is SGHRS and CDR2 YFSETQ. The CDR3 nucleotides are TGCGCCAGCAGCCCCCAAGGACAGGGACTAGGAGAGACCCAGTACTTC. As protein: CASSPQGQGLGETQYF.

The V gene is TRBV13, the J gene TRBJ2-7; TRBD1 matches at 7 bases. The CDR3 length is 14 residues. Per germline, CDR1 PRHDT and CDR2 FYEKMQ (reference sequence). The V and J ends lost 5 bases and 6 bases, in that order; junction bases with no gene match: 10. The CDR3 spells CASSRYRGNTEQYF. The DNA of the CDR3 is TGTGCCAGCAGCCGTTACAGGGGAAATACCGAGCAGTACTTC.

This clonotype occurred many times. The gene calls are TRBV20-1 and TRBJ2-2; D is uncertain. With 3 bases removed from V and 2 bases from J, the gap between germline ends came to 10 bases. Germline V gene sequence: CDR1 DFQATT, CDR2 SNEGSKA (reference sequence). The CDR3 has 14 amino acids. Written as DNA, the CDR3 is TGCAGTGCTAGTTTCCGGACCAACACCGGGGAGCTGTTTTTT. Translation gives CSASFRTNTGELFF.

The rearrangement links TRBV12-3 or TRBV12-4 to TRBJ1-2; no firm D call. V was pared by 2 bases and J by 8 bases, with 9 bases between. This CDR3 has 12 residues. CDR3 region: CASSLSTEGYTF. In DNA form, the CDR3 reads TGTGCCAGCAGTTTATCAACTGAGGGCTACACCTTC.

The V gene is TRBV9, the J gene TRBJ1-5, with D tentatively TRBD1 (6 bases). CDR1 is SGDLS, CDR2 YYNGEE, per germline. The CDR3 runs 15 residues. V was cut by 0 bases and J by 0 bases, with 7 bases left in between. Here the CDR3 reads CASSVGQDSNQPQHF. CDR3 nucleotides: TGTGCCAGCAGCGTAGGACAGGATAGCAATCAGCCCCAGCATTTT.

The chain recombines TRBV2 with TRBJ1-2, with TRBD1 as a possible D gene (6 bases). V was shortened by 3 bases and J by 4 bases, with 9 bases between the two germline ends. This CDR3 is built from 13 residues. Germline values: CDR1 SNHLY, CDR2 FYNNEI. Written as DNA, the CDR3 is TGTGCCAGCAGTGATGGACAGTCCTATGGCTACACCTTC. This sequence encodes CASSDGQSYGYTF.

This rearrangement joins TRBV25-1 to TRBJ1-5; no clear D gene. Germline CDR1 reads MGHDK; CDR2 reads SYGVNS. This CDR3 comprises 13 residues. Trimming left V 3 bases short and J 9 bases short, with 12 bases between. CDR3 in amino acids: CASSEGVVWPQHF. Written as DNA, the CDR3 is TGTGCCAGCAGTGAGGGCGTCGTTTGGCCCCAGCATTTT.

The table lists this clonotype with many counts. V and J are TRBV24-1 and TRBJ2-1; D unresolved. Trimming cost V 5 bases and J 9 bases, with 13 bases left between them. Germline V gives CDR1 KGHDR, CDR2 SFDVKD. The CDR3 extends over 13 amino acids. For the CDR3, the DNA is TGTGCCACCAGTGCAGGAGAGTGGGCTGAGCAGTTCTTC. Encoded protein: CATSAGEWAEQFF.

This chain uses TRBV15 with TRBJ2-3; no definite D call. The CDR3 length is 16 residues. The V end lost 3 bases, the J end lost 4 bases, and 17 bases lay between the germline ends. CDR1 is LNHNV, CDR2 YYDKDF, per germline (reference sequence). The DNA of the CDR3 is TGTGCCACCAGCAGTTTTGCTGGCAGTAACCCAGATACGCAGTATTTT. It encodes CATSSFAGSNPDTQYF.

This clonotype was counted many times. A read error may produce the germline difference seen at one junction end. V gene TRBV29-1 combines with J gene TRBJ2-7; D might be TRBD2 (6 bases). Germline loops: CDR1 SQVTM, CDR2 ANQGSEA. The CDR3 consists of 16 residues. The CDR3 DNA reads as TGCAGCGCTGAAGGGCTGGAGGGACGACCGGCAACCGAGCAGTACTTC. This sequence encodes CSAEGLEGRPATEQYF.

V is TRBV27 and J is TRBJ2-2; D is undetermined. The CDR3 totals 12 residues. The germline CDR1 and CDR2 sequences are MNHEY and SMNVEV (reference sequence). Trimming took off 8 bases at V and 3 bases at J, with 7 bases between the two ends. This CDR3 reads CASRSDTGELFF. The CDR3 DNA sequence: TGTGCCAGCCGGTCGGACACCGGGGAGCTGTTTTTT.

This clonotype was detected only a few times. The CDR3 here is CASSDPDGTEAFF. The CDR3 nucleotides are TGTGCCAGCAGTGACCCCGACGGGACTGAAGCTTTCTTT. The J gene is TRBJ1-1, the V gene TRBV6-1; D gene ambiguous. Germline assignment: CDR1 MNHNS and CDR2 SASEGT. With 3 bases removed from V and 5 bases from J, the gap between germline ends came to 10 bases. This CDR3 spans 13 amino acids.

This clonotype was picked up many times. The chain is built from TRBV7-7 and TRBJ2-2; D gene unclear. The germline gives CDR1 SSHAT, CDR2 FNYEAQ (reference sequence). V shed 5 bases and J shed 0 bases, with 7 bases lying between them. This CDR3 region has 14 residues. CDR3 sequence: CASSRNPNTGELFF. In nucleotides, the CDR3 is TGTGCCAGCAGCCGCAATCCGAACACCGGGGAGCTGTTTTTT. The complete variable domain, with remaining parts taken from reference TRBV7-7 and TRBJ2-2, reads GAGVSQSPRYKVTKRGQDVTLRCDPISSHATLYWYQQALGQGPEFLTYFNYEAQPDKSGLPSDRFSAERPEGSISTLTIQRTEQRDSAMYRCASSRNPNTGELFFGEGSRLTVL.

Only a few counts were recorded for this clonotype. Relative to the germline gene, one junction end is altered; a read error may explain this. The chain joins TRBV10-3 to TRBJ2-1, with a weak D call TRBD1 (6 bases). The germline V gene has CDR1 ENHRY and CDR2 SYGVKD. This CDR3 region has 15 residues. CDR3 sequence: CAISDPTGTHNHRDF. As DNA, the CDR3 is TGTGCCATCAGTGACCCGACAGGAACCCACAATCACCGGGACTTC.

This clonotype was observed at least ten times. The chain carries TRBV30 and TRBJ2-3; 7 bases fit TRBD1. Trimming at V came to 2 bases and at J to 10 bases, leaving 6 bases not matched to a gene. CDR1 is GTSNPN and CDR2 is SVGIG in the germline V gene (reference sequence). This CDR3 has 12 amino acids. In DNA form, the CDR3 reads TGTGCCTGGAGTATACGGACAGGTCCGCAGTATTTT. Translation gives CAWSIRTGPQYF.

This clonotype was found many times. The chain's CDR3 is CASSRDPFREQFF. The DNA of the CDR3 is TGTGCCAGCAGCCGGGACCCATTCAGGGAGCAGTTCTTC. The J gene is TRBJ2-1, the V gene TRBV6-5; D may correspond to TRBD1 or TRBD2 (5 bases each). With 6 bases removed from V and 10 bases from J, the gap between germline ends came to 16 bases. Germline V gene data show CDR1 as MNHEY and CDR2 as SVGAGI. The CDR3 consists of 13 residues.